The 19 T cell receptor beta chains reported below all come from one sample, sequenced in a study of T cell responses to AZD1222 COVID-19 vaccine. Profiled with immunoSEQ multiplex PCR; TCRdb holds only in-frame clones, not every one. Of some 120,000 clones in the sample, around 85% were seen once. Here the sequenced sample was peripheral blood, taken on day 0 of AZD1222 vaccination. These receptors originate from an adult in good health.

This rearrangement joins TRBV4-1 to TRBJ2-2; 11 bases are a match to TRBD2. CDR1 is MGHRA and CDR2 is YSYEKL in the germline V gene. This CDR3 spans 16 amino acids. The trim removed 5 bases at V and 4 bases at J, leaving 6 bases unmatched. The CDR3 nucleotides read TGCGCCAGCAGCTCGCAGCTAGCGGGGGGCACCGGGGAGCTGTTTTTT. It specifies CASSSQLAGGTGELFF.

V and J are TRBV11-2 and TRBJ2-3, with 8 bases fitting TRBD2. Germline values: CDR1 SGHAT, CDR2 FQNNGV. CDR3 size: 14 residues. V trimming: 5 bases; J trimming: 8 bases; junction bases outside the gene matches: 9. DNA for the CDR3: TGTGCCAGCAGCATGGCGGGGGGCCAGGGTACGCAGTATTTT. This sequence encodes CASSMAGGQGTQYF.

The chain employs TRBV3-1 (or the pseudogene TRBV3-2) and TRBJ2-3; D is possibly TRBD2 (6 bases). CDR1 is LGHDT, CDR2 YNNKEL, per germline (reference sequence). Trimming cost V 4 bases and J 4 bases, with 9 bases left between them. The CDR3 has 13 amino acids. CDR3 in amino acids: CASSPGTSDTQYF. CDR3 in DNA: TGTGCCAGCAGCCCCGGGACTTCAGATACGCAGTATTTT.

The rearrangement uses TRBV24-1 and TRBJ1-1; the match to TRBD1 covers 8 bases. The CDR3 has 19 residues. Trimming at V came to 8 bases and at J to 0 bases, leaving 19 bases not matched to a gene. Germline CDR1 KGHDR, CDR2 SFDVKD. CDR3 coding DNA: TGTGCCACCAAACCTAAGAAGGGACAGGAAAAAAGAATGAACACTGAAGCTTTCTTT. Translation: CATKPKKGQEKRMNTEAFF.

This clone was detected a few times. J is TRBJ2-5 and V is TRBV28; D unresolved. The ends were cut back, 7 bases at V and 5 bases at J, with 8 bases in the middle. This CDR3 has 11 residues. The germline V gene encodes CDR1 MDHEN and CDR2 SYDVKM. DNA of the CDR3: TGTGCCAGCACCTTGGGGGAGACCCAGTACTTC. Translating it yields CASTLGETQYF.

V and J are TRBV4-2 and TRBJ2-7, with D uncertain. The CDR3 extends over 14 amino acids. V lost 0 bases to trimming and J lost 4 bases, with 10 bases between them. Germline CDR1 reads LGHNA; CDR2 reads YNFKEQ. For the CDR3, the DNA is TGTGCCAGCAGCCAAGAGATCAGCCTGTACGAGCAGTACTTC. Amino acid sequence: CASSQEISLYEQYF.

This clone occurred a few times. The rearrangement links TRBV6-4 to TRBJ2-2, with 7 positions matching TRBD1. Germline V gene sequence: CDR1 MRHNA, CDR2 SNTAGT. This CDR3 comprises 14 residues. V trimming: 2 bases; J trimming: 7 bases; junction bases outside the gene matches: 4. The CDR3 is CASSDGQENGELFF. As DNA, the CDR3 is TGTGCCAGCAGTGACGGACAGGAAAACGGGGAGCTGTTTTTT.

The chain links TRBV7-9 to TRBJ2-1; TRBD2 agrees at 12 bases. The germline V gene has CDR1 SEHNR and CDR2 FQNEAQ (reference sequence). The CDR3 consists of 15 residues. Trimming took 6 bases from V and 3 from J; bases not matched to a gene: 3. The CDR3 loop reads CASSPGLAGYNEQFF. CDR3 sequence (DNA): TGTGCCAGCAGTCCGGGACTAGCGGGCTACAATGAGCAGTTCTTC.

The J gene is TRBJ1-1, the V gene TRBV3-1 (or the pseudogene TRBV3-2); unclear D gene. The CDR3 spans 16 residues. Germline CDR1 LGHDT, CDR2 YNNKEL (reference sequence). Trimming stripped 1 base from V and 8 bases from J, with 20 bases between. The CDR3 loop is CASSQGTRSTEFEAFF. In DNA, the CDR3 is TGTGCCAGCAGCCAAGGTACTAGGAGCACTGAATTCGAAGCTTTCTTT.

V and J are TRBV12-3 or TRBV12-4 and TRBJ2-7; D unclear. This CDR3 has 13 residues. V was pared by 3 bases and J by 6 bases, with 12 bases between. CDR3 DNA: TGTGCCAGCAGTTTTGGGTTGGGGTCCGAGCAGTACTTC. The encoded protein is CASSFGLGSEQYF.

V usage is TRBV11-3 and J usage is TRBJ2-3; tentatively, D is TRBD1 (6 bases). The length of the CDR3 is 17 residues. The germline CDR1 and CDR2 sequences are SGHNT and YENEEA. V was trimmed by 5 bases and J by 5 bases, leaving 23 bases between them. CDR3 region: CASSRPGQSGGIDTQYF. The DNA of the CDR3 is TGTGCCAGCAGCCGCCCCGGACAGTCCGGTGGGATAGATACGCAGTATTTT. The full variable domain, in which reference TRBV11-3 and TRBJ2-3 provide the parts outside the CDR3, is EAGVVQSPRYKIIEKKQPVAFWCNPISGHNTLYWYLQNLGQGPELLIRYENEEAVDDSQLPKDRFSAERLKGVDSTLKIQPAELGDSAVYLCASSRPGQSGGIDTQYFGPGTRLTVL.

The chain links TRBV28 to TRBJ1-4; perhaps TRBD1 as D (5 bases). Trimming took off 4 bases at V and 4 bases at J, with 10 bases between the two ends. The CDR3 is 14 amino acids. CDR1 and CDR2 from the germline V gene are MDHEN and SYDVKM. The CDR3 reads CASSSGFFNEKLFF. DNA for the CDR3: TGTGCCAGCAGTTCAGGGTTCTTTAATGAAAAACTGTTTTTT.

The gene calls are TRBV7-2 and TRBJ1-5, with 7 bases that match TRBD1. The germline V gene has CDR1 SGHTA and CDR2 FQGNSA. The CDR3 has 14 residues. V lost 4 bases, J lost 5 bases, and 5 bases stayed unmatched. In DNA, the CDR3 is TGTGCCAGCAGCTCCGACAGGGATTATCAGCCCCAGCATTTT. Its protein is CASSSDRDYQPQHF.

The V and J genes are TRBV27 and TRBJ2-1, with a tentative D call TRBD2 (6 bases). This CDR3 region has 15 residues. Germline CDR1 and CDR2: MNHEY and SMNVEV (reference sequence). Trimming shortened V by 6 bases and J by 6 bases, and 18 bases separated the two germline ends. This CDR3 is CASRGLGQAANEQFF. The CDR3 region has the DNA TGTGCCAGCAGGGGACTCGGGCAGGCTGCCAATGAGCAGTTCTTC.

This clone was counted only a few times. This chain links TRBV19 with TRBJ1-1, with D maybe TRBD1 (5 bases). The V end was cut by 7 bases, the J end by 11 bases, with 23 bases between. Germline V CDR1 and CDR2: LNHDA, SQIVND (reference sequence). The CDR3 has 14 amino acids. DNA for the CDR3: TGTGCCAGTACCATTGGCGGAACCGGGACCGAGGCTTTCTTT. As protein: CASTIGGTGTEAFF.

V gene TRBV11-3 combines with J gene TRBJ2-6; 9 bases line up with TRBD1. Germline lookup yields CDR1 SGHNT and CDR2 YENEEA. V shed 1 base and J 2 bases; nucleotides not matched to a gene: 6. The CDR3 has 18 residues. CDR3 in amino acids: CASSLGSGQGTGANVLTF. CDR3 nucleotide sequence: TGTGCCAGCAGCTTAGGATCGGGACAGGGTACTGGGGCCAACGTCCTGACTTTC.

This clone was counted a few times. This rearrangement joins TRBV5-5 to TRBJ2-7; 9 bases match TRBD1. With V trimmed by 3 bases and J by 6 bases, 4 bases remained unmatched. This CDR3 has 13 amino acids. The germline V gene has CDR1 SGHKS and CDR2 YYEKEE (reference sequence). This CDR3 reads CASSSGTGIEQYF. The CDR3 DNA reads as TGTGCCAGCAGCTCCGGGACAGGGATCGAGCAGTACTTC.

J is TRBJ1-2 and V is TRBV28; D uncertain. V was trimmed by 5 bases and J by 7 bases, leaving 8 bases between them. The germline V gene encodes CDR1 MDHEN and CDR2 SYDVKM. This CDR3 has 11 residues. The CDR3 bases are TGTGCCAGCAGTCAGACTCCTGGCTACACCTTC. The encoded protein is CASSQTPGYTF.

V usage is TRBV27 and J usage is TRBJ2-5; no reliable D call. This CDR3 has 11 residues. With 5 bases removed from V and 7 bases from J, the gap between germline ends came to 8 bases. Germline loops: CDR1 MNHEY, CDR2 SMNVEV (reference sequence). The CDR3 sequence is CASSLTGTQYF. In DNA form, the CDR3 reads TGTGCCAGCAGTCTAACGGGGACCCAGTACTTC.